The 21 T cell receptor beta chains in this list originate from one sample, sequenced in a study of blood T cell repertoires in COVID-19 (dated by TCRdb to 2020 to 2022). The library was prepared using the immunoSEQ multiplex PCR assay. TCRdb stores this immuneACCESS table with in-frame sequences only. Part of the clones is absent; in the studies checked, under half of the shortfall reflects unresolved V genes, and no reason is known for the rest. A total of 130,000 to 150,000 clones appear in this sample, around 80% of them only once. In total, the top ten clones hold less than 50% of the sample. The sample consisted of peripheral blood. The receptors here all came from a human donor in a cohort sampled during active COVID-19.

This clone was detected a few times. This sequence joins TRBV2 and TRBJ2-3; TRBD1 might be the D (5 bases). The V end was cut by 0 bases, the J end by 1 base, with 17 bases between. The CDR3 has 18 residues. The germline V gene has CDR1 SNHLY and CDR2 FYNNEI. The CDR3 bases are TGTGCCAGCAGTGAAGCGCTTGGGCAGGGTAGGGGCACAGATACGCAGTATTTT. It encodes CASSEALGQGRGTDTQYF.

This clone was counted a few times. J is TRBJ1-4 and V is TRBV4-1, with no clear D. CDR1 MGHRA and CDR2 YSYEKL come from the germline V gene. The CDR3 length is 15 residues. Trimming shortened V by 3 bases and J by 7 bases, and 15 bases separated the two germline ends. The CDR3 protein is CASSQQGARGEKLFF. CDR3 DNA sequence: TGCGCCAGCAGCCAGCAAGGAGCTCGAGGTGAAAAACTGTTTTTT.

V is TRBV27 and J is TRBJ1-5, with D unresolved. Germline V lookup: CDR1 MNHEY, CDR2 SMNVEV (reference sequence). There are 15 residues in the CDR3. V lost 0 bases, J lost 1 base, and 7 bases lay in between. The CDR3 is CASSLSYPSNQPQHF. CDR3 nucleotides: TGTGCCAGCAGTTTATCCTACCCCAGCAATCAGCCCCAGCATTTT.

This chain connects TRBV28 to TRBJ2-3; the match to TRBD2 covers 13 bases. The CDR3 is 17 residues long. The junction had 6 bases not matched to a gene; V was cut back by 1 base and J by 5 bases. Germline V gene sequence: CDR1 MDHEN, CDR2 SYDVKM. CDR3 in amino acids: CASSLLGGTSGEDTQYF. The CDR3 nucleotides are TGTGCCAGCAGTTTATTAGGGGGGACTAGCGGGGAAGATACGCAGTATTTT.

This chain uses TRBV18 with TRBJ1-1, with D possibly being TRBD1 (5 bases). Germline V gene data show CDR1 as KGHSH and CDR2 as LQKENI. The CDR3 has 12 amino acids. Trimming took 2 bases from V and 11 from J, leaving 12 bases between them. Here the CDR3 DNA reads TGTGCCAGCTCACCAGGGCAGGGAGGCGCTTTCTTT. Translated: CASSPGQGGAFF.

The chain uses TRBV5-1 and TRBJ1-2; D not certain. The CDR3 runs 13 residues. The germline V and J ends were trimmed by 6 bases and 3 bases, with 12 bases remaining between them. The V gene's germline CDR1 is SGHRS and CDR2 YFSETQ. The CDR3 loop reads CASTAIGDYGYTF. The CDR3 bases are TGCGCCAGCACCGCGATCGGGGACTATGGCTACACCTTC.

The chain employs TRBV5-4 and TRBJ1-6; the D is unclear. This CDR3 is built from 15 residues. V dropped 4 bases and J dropped 2 bases, with 10 bases sitting between them. The germline V gene encodes CDR1 SGHNT and CDR2 YYREEE (reference sequence). The CDR3 here is CASSGERTYNSPLHF. CDR3 DNA sequence: TGTGCCAGCAGCGGGGAGAGGACCTATAATTCACCCCTCCACTTT.

This clone was recorded once. The chain links TRBV10-3 to TRBJ2-7; 15 bases fit TRBD2. The V gene's germline CDR1 is ENHRY and CDR2 SYGVKD. Trimming at V came to 9 bases and at J to 0 bases, leaving 12 bases not matched to a gene. The length of the CDR3 is 18 residues. The CDR3 reads CAIRLPGLAGGPSYEQYF. As DNA, the CDR3 is TGTGCCATTCGCCTTCCGGGACTAGCGGGGGGACCCTCCTACGAGCAGTACTTC.

This chain connects TRBV6-1 to TRBJ1-2; 11 nucleotides match TRBD1. The CDR3 runs 17 residues. Germline lookup yields CDR1 MNHNS and CDR2 SASEGT. Losses at the gene ends were 3 bases for V and 2 bases for J; bases not matched to a gene: 8. In nucleotides, the CDR3 is TGTGCCAGCAGTGATGGGACAGGGGGATATCAAAACTATGGCTACACCTTC. Translated, it gives CASSDGTGGYQNYGYTF.

The CDR3 DNA reads TGTGCCACCAGCAGAACAAGGACAGGTCCCAATTCACCCCTCCACTTT. Encoded protein: CATSRTRTGPNSPLHF. The genes are TRBV15 and TRBJ1-6, with 7 bases that match TRBD1. The CDR3 contains 16 residues. The J segment lost 7 bases and the V segment lost 2 bases, leaving 8 bases of the junction unmatched. Germline V gene lookup returns CDR1 LNHNV and CDR2 YYDKDF (reference sequence).

The CDR3 DNA follows: TGTGCCACCCTAGATTTGACTGAAGCTTTCTTT. Translating gives CATLDLTEAFF. The V and J genes are TRBV6-5 and TRBJ1-1, with unresolved D. The CDR3 loop spans 11 amino acids. V gave up 10 bases and J gave up 5 bases, with 11 bases separating them. Germline V lookup: CDR1 MNHEY, CDR2 SVGAGI.

This clone was found once. J is TRBJ1-3 and V is TRBV27; possibly TRBD1 for D (6 bases). The germline CDR1 and CDR2 sequences are MNHEY and SMNVEV (reference sequence). The V end lost 6 bases, the J end lost 4 bases, and 22 bases lay between the germline ends. This CDR3 region has 17 residues. The CDR3 coding sequence is TGTGCCAGCAGCTCGGCAGGGGCTGGAATCTCCGGAAACACCATATATTTT. Translation gives CASSSAGAGISGNTIYF.

The gene calls are TRBV6-5 and TRBJ1-5, with D maybe TRBD1 (6 bases). V lost 6 bases to trimming and J lost 0 bases, with 12 bases between them. This CDR3 is 15 amino acids long. The germline V gene has CDR1 MNHEY and CDR2 SVGAGI. The CDR3 DNA reads TGTGCCAGCAGAATGACAGGTTATAGCAATCAGCCCCAGCATTTT. Translating it yields CASRMTGYSNQPQHF.

In this sample, this clone turned up a few times. This chain uses TRBV6-5 with TRBJ1-1; TRBD1 is a possible D gene (5 bases). CDR1 is MNHEY, CDR2 SVGAGI, per germline. The CDR3 covers 15 residues. The V end was cut by 6 bases, the J end by 1 base, with 15 bases between. The CDR3 DNA sequence: TGTGCCAGCAGCTCCGGGGGACGGAGGAACACTGAAGCTTTCTTT. Translated: CASSSGGRRNTEAFF.

As DNA, the CDR3 is TGTGCCATCAGTGAGTCGGCAGGGGGGTATGGCTACACCTTC. This encodes CAISESAGGYGYTF. This chain joins TRBV10-3 and TRBJ1-2, with 7 nucleotides matching TRBD1. CDR1 and CDR2 from the germline V gene are ENHRY and SYGVKD. V trimming: 0 bases; J trimming: 5 bases; junction bases outside the gene matches: 3. This CDR3 is 14 amino acids long.

CDR3 sequence (DNA): TGTGCCAGCAGTCCAGTCGTAGGGGCAGGGAAAGACGGGGAGCTGTTTTTT. Its translation is CASSPVVGAGKDGELFF. The gene calls are TRBV6-2 or TRBV6-3 and TRBJ2-2, with D perhaps matching TRBD1 (5 bases). CDR1 is MNHEY and CDR2 is SVGEGT in the germline V gene. The germline V and J ends were trimmed by 5 bases and 7 bases, with 23 bases remaining between them. The CDR3 runs 17 residues.

The V gene is TRBV27, the J gene TRBJ1-2; the D is unclear. This CDR3 has 16 amino acids. The ends were cut back, 0 bases at V and 3 bases at J, with 14 bases in the middle. CDR1 is MNHEY and CDR2 is SMNVEV in the germline V gene (reference sequence). CDR3 amino acids: CASSLSVMEADYGYTF. In DNA, the CDR3 is TGTGCCAGCAGTTTATCAGTTATGGAGGCTGACTATGGCTACACCTTC.

The J gene is TRBJ2-3, the V gene TRBV5-5, with 12 bases identical to TRBD1. The ends lost 2 bases at V and 4 bases at J; junction bases unmatched: 5. The germline V gene has CDR1 SGHKS and CDR2 YYEKEE (reference sequence). The length of the CDR3 is 16 residues. CDR3 loop: CASSFGTGGVSDTQYF. DNA of the CDR3: TGTGCCAGCAGCTTCGGGACAGGGGGCGTTTCAGATACGCAGTATTTT.

The chain combines TRBV4-1 with TRBJ1-4; TRBD1 is a possible D gene (5 bases). This CDR3 is built from 17 residues. The germline V gene encodes CDR1 MGHRA and CDR2 YSYEKL. Trimming pared 3 bases from V and 5 bases from J, leaving 19 bases between. In nucleotides, the CDR3 is TGCGCCAGCAGCCACCCCCCGGGACTTAACCCAAATGAAAAACTGTTTTTT. Its protein product is CASSHPPGLNPNEKLFF.

The V call is TRBV9, the J call TRBJ2-1; TRBD2 matches 14 bases. The CDR3 totals 17 residues. V lost 4 bases, J lost 6 bases, and 9 bases stayed unmatched. The germline CDR1 and CDR2 sequences are SGDLS and YYNGEE. The CDR3 reads CASSPRLAGGRINEQFF. The CDR3 DNA sequence: TGTGCCAGCAGCCCTAGACTAGCGGGGGGGCGAATCAATGAGCAGTTCTTC.

The chain recombines TRBV7-2 with TRBJ2-2, with 7 bases aligning to TRBD1. CDR1 and CDR2 from the germline V gene are SGHTA and FQGNSA. V dropped 5 bases and J dropped 1; count of bases not matched to a gene: 4. The CDR3 loop spans 15 amino acids. DNA of the CDR3: TGTGCCAGCAGCCAAAGACAGGGGAACACCGGGGAGCTGTTTTTT. It codes for CASSQRQGNTGELFF. Complete variable domain (other parts from reference TRBV7-2 and TRBJ2-2): GAGVSQSPSNKVTEKGKDVELRCDPISGHTALYWYRQSLGQGLEFLIYFQGNSAPDKSGLPSDRFSAERTGGSVSTLTIQRTQQEDSAVYLCASSQRQGNTGELFFGEGSRLTVL.